The T cell receptor beta chain described here comes from a study of cytomegalovirus exposure and HLA in healthy donors. Study results and limitations: One variant, a missense change in DCLRE1C, was linked in a later analysis to TCR beta V- and J-gene trimming.

The PCR used 60 Vbeta and 13 Jbeta primers. Sequencing used immunoSEQ multiplex PCR; TCRdb keeps in-frame clones, though not all of them. The sample records about 160,000 clones, 75% to 85% being singletons. Notes on this clone: What it recognizes is unknown. Germline is not matched at one junction end, which may reflect a read error.

The sample comprised PBMCs. This clonotype was sampled from a male donor in good health and CMV-seropositive.

CDR3 sequence reads: CSSSLKRGYSNQPQHF. The DNA for the CDR3 is TGTTCCAGCAGCCTTAAAAGAGGCTATAGCAATCAGCCCCAGCATTTT. The rearrangement links TRBV7-9 to TRBJ1-5; unclear D gene. The V gene's germline CDR1 is SEHNR and CDR2 FQNEAQ (reference sequence). This CDR3 comprises 16 residues. Together with reference TRBV7-9 and TRBJ1-5, the CDR3 gives the full variable domain: DTGVSQNPRHKITKRGQNVTFRCDPISEHNRLYWYRQTLGQGPEFLTYFQNEAQLEKSRLLSDRFSAERPKGSFSTLEIQRTEQGDSAMYLCSSSLKRGYSNQPQHFGDGTRLSIL.